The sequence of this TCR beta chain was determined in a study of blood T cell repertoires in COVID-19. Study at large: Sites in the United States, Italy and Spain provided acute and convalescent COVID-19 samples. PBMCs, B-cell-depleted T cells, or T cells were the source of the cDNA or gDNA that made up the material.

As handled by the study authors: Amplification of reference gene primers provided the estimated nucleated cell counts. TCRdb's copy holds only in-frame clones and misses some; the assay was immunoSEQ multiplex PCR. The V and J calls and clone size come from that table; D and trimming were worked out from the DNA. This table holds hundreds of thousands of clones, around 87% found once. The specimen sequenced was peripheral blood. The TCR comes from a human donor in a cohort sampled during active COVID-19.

The DNA for the CDR3 is TGTGCCAGTTCGGGACAGGCCGATCAGCCCCAGCATTTT. It is translated as CASSGQADQPQHF. This chain joins TRBV19 and TRBJ1-5, with TRBD1 identical over 8 bases. Germline CDR1 and CDR2: LNHDA and SQIVND (reference sequence). Losses at the gene ends were 8 bases for V and 5 bases for J; bases not matched to a gene: 5. The CDR3 covers 13 residues. Using reference TRBV19 and TRBJ1-5 for the parts outside the CDR3, the full variable domain is DGGITQSPKYLFRKEGQNVTLSCEQNLNHDAMYWYRQDPGQGLRLIYYSQIVNDFQKGDIAEGYSVSREKKESFPLTVTSAQKNPTAFYLCASSGQADQPQHFGDGTRLSIL.